This T cell receptor beta chain appears in the sequencing data of a study of monozygotic twins with inflammatory bowel disease. Concerning this clonotype itself: The target antigen is unknown.

Findings and limits, study-wide: The authors found no support for a single strong IBD-associated signal or clonotype.

The CDR3 is made up of 15 amino acids. Germline CDR1 and CDR2: SGHTA and FQGTGA. Per sample, reverse transcription was split into eight reactions. TCRdb reprocessed the 5' RACE reads, with one entry per CDR3 protein and no DNA. The data show roughly 200,000 distinct CDR3 sequences, and the top ten clones hold roughly 7.1%. Staff drew a roughly 2.5 ml blood sample from each donor. This sequence joins TRBV7-3 and TRBJ1-1; checking the TCRdb D call of TRBD1 is not possible without DNA. Sequences were obtained from blood. This receptor was taken from a human donor with ulcerative colitis or Crohn's disease, or a healthy co-twin of an affected twin (not recorded which). The CDR3 sequence is CASSPGPFMNTEAFF.